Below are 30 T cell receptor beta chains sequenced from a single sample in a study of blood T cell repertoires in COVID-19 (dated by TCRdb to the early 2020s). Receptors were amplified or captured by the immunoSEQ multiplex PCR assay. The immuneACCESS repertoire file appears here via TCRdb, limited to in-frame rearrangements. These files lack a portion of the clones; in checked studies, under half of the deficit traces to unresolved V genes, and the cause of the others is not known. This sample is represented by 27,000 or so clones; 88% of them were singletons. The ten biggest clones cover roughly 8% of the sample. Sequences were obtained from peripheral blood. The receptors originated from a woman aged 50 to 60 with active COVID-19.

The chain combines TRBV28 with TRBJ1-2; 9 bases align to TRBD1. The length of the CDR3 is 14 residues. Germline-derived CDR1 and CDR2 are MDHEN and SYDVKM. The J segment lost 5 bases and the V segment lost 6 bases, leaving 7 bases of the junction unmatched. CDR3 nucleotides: TGTGCCAGCAGAACAGGGGGCGCCAGGTATGGCTACACCTTC. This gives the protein CASRTGGARYGYTF.

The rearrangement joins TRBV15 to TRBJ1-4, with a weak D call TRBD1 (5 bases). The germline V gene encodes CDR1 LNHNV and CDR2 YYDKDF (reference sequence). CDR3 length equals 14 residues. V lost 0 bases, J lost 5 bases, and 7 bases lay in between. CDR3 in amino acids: CATSRDRTNEKLFF. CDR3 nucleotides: TGTGCCACCAGCAGAGACAGGACAAATGAAAAACTGTTTTTT.

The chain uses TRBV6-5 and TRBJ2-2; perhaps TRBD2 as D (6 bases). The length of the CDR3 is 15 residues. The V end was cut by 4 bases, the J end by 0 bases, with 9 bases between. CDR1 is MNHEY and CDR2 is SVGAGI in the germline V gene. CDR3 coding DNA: TGTGCCAGCAGTTTCGGGACTGCGAACACCGGGGAGCTGTTTTTT. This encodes CASSFGTANTGELFF.

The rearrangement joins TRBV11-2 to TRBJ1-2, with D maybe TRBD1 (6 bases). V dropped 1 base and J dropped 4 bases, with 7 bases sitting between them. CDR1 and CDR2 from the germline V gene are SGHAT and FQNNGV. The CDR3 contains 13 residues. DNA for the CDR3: TGTGCCAGCAGCTTAGGGGACACCTATGGCTACACCTTC. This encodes CASSLGDTYGYTF.

DNA of the CDR3: TGTGCCAGCAGCTTAGGAGGGCTTGAAGCTTTCTTT. It is translated as CASSLGGLEAFF. The rearrangement joins TRBV7-9 to TRBJ1-1, with D unclear. The germline V gene has CDR1 SEHNR and CDR2 FQNEAQ (reference sequence). Trimming stripped 1 base from V and 7 bases from J, with 7 bases between. CDR3 length: 12 amino acids.

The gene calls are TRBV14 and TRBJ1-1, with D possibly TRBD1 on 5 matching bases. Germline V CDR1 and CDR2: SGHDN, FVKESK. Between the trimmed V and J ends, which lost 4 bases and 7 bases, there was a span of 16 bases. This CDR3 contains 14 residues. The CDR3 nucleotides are TGTGCCAGCAGCCCTCTGGACATTAGAATTGAAGCTTTCTTT. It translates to CASSPLDIRIEAFF.

The CDR3: CASSLPGLALETQYF. Here the CDR3 DNA reads TGTGCCAGCAGTCTACCCGGACTAGCCCTGGAGACCCAGTACTTC. The rearrangement uses TRBV28 and TRBJ2-5, with TRBD2 matching 8 bases. Trimming at V came to 5 bases and at J to 5 bases, leaving 10 bases not matched to a gene. The CDR3 sequence is 15 residues long. Germline loops: CDR1 MDHEN, CDR2 SYDVKM.

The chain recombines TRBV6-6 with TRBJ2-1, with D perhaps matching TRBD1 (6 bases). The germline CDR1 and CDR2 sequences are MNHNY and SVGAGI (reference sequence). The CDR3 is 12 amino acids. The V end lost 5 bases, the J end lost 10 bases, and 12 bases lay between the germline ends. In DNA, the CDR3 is TGTGCCAGCAGTGCCCGGCAGGGGGAGCAGTTCTTC. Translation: CASSARQGEQFF.

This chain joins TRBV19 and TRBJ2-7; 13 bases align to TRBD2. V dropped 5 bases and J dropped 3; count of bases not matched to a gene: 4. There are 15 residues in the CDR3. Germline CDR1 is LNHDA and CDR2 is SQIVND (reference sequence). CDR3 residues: CASSAGLAGVYEQYF. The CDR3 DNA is TGTGCCAGTAGTGCCGGACTAGCGGGAGTCTACGAGCAGTACTTC.

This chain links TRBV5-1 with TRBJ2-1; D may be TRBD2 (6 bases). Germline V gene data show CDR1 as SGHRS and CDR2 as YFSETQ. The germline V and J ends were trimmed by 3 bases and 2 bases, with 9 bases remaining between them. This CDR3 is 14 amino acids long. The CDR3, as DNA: TGCGCCAGCAGCTCCTCGGGGGCCTACAATGAGCAGTTCTTC. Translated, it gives CASSSSGAYNEQFF.

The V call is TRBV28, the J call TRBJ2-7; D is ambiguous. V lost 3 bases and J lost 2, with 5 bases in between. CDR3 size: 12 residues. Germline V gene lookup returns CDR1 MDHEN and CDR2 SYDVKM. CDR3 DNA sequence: TGTGCCAGCAGTTTTTACACCTACGAGCAGTACTTC. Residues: CASSFYTYEQYF.

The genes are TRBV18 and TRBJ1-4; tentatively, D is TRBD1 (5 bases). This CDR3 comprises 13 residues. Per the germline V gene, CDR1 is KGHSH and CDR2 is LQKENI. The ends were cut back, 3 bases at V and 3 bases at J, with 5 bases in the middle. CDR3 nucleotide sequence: TGTGCCAGCTCACCGACAGCTAATGAAAAACTGTTTTTT. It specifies CASSPTANEKLFF.

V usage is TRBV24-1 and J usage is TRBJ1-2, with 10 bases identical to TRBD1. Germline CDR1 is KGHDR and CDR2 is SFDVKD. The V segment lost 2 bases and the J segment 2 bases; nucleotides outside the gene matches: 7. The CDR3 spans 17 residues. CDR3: CATSDWGQGKGNYGYTF. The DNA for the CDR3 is TGTGCCACCAGTGATTGGGGACAGGGGAAAGGGAACTATGGCTACACCTTC.

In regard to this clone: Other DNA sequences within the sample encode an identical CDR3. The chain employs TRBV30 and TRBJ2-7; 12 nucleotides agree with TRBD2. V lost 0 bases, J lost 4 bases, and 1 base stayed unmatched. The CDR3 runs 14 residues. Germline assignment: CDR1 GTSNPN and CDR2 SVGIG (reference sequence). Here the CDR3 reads CAWSVLAGGYEQYF. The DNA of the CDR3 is TGTGCCTGGAGTGTGCTAGCGGGAGGGTACGAGCAGTACTTC. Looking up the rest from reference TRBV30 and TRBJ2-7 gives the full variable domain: SQTIHQWPATLVQPVGSPLSLECTVEGTSNPNLYWYRQAAGRGLQLLFYSVGIGQISSEVPQNLSASRPQDRQFILSSKKLLLSDSGFYLCAWSVLAGGYEQYFGPGTRLTVT.

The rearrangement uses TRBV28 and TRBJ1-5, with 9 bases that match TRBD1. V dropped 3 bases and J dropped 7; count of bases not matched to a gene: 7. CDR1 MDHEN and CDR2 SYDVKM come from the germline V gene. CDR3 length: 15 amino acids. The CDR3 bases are TGTGCCAGCAGTTTGGACAGGGGACGAGGGCAGCCCCAGCATTTT. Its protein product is CASSLDRGRGQPQHF.

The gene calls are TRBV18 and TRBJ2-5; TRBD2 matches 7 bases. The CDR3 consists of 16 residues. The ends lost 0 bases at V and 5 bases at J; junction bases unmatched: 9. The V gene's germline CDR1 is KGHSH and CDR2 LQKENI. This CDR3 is CASSPPPAGPWETQYF. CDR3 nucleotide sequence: TGTGCCAGCTCACCACCGCCAGCGGGACCCTGGGAGACCCAGTACTTC.

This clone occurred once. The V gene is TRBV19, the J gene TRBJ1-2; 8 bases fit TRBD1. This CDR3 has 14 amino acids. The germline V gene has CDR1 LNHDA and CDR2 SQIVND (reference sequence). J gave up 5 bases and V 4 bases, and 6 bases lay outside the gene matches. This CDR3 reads CASSTGQAPYGYTF. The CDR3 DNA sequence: TGTGCCAGTAGTACGGGACAGGCCCCTTATGGCTACACCTTC.

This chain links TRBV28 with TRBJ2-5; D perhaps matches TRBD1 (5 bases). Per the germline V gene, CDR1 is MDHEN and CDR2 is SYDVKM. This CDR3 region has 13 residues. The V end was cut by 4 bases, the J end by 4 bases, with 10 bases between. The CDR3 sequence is CASSSRVGETQYF. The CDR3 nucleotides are TGTGCCAGCAGTTCCAGGGTTGGAGAGACCCAGTACTTC.

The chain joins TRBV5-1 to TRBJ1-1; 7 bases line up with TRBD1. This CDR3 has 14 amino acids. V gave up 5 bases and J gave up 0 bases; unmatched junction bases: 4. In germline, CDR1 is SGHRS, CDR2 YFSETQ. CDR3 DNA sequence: TGCGCCAGCAGTGCGGGACAGCTGAACACTGAAGCTTTCTTT. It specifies CASSAGQLNTEAFF.

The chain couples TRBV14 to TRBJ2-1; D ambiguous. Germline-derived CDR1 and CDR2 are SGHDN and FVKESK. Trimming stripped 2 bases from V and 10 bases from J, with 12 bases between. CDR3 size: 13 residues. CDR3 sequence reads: CASSQSQAREQFF. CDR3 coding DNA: TGTGCCAGCAGCCAATCGCAGGCTCGGGAGCAGTTCTTC.

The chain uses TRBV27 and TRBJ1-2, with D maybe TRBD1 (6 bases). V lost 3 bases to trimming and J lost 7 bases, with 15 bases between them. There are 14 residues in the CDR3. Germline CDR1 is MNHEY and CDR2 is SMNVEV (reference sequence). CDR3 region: CASSFRGGEGGYTF. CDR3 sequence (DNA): TGTGCCAGCAGTTTTAGAGGGGGAGAAGGTGGCTACACCTTC.

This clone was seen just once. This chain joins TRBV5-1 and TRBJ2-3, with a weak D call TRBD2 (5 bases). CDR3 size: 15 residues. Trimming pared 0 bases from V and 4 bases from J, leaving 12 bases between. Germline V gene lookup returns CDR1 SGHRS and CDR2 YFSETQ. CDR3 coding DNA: TGCGCCAGCAGCTTGGCGGGGTTGGGCTCAGATACGCAGTATTTT. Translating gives CASSLAGLGSDTQYF.

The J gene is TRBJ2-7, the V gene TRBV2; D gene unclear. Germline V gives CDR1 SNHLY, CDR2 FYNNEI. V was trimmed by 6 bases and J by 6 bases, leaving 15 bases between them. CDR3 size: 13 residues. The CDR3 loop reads CASSTYDSGEQYF. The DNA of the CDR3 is TGTGCCAGCAGCACTTACGACTCGGGCGAGCAGTACTTC.

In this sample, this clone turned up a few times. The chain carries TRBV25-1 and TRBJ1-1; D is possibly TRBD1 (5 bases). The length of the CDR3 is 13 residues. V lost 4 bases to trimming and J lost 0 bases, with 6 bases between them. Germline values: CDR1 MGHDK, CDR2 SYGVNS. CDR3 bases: TGTGCCAGCAGTGCCAGGGTGAACACTGAAGCTTTCTTT. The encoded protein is CASSARVNTEAFF.

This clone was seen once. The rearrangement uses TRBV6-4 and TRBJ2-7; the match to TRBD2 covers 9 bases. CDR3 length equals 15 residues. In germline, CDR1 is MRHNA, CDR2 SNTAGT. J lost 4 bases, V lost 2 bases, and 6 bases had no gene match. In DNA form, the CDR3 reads TGTGCCAGCAGTGACGTGCAGCGGGAGGCTTACGAGCAGTACTTC. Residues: CASSDVQREAYEQYF.

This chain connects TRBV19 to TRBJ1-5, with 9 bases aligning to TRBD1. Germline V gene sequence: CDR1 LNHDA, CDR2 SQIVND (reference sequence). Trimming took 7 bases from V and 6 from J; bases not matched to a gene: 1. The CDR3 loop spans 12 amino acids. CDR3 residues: CASTTGGQPQHF. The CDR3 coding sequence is TGTGCCAGTACGACAGGGGGTCAGCCCCAGCATTTT.

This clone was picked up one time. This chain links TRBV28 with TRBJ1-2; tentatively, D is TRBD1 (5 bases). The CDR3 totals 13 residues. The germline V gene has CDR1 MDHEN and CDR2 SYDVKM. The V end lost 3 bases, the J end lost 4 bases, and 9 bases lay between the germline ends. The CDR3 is CASSFSGGYGYTF. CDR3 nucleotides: TGTGCCAGCAGTTTCTCGGGGGGCTATGGCTACACCTTC.

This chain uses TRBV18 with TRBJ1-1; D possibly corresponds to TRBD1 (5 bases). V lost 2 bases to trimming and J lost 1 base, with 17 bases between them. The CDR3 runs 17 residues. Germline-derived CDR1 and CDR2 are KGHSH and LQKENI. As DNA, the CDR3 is TGTGCCAGCTCACCAACGGGGGGTCCCGTTAGGAACACTGAAGCTTTCTTT. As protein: CASSPTGGPVRNTEAFF.

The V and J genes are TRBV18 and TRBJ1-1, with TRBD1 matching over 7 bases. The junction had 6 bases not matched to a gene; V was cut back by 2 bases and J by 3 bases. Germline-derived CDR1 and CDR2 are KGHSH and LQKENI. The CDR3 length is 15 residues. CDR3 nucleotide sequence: TGTGCCAGCTCACCAACAGGAGGGGGCTACACTGAAGCTTTCTTT. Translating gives CASSPTGGGYTEAFF.

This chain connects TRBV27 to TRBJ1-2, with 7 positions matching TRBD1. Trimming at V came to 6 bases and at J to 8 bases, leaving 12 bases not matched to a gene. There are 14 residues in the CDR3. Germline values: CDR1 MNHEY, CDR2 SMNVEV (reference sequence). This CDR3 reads CASSWARDSRGYTF. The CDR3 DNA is TGTGCCAGCAGCTGGGCGAGGGACAGCCGAGGCTACACCTTC.